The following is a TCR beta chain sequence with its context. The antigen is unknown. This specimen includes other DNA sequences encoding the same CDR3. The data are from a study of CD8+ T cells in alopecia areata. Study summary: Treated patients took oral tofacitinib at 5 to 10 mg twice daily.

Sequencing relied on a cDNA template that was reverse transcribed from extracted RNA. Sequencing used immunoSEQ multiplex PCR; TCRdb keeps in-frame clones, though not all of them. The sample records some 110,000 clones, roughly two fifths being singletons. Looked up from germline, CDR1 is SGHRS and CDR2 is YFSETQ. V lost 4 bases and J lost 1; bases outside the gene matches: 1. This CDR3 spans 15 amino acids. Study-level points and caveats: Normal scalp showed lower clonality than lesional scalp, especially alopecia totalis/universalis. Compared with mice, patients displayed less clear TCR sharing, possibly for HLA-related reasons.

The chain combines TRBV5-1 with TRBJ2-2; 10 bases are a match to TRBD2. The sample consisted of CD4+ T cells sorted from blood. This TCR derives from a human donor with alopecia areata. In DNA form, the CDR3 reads TGCGCCAGCAGCAGACTAGCGGGGAACACCGGGGAGCTGTTTTTT. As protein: CASSRLAGNTGELFF.